This entry lists 9 T cell receptor beta chains sequenced from one sample in a study of blood T cell repertoires in COVID-19 (dated by TCRdb to 2020 to 2022). Library creation used the immunoSEQ multiplex PCR assay. This immuneACCESS table, as held by TCRdb, lists in-frame sequences with V and J called but not all clones. Of the missing ones, under half trace to an unresolved V gene in checked studies; the others have no known cause. The sample profile shows about 280,000 clones; around 88% of them were found once. About 1.9% of the sample is taken by the ten largest. The sample consisted of peripheral blood. These receptors originate from a woman in her twenties or thirties who had recovered from COVID-19.

The chain has TRBV18 and TRBJ2-5; TRBD1 aligns across 10 bases. V shed 3 bases, J shed 2 bases, and the junction held 0 bases outside the gene matches. In germline, CDR1 is KGHSH, CDR2 LQKENI. The CDR3 is made up of 14 amino acids. DNA of the CDR3: TGTGCCAGCTCACCGGACAGGGGGCAAGAGACCCAGTACTTC. As protein: CASSPDRGQETQYF.

This clone was counted once. This rearrangement joins TRBV6-5 to TRBJ2-3, with 12 bases lining up with TRBD2. CDR3 length equals 15 residues. Unmatched junction bases numbered 4, after V lost 6 bases and J lost 3 bases. Germline V gene sequence: CDR1 MNHEY, CDR2 SVGAGI. The CDR3 is CASRGTSGLTDTQYF. CDR3 nucleotide sequence: TGTGCCAGCAGGGGGACTAGCGGGTTGACAGATACGCAGTATTTT.

This chain connects TRBV29-1 to TRBJ1-1; 8 bases line up with TRBD1. J lost 1 base, V lost 5 bases, and 3 bases had no gene match. Germline V lookup: CDR1 SQVTM, CDR2 ANQGSEA. CDR3 length equals 13 residues. As DNA, the CDR3 is TGCAGCGTTCAGGGGGCAAGGAACACTGAAGCTTTCTTT. Protein product: CSVQGARNTEAFF. The whole variable domain, filled in from reference TRBV29-1 and TRBJ1-1, reads SAVISQKPSRDICQRGTSLTIQCQVDSQVTMMFWYRQQPGQSLTLIATANQGSEATYESGFVIDKFPISRPNLTFSTLTVSNMSPEDSSIYLCSVQGARNTEAFFGQGTRLTVV.

The chain uses TRBV7-2 and TRBJ2-1; D may be TRBD1 (5 bases). V lost 5 bases to trimming and J lost 0 bases, with 14 bases between them. The germline V gene encodes CDR1 SGHTA and CDR2 FQGNSA. This CDR3 has 16 amino acids. The CDR3 DNA is TGTGCCAGCAGCCCCAGACAGACCAGCTCCTACAATGAGCAGTTCTTC. Its translation is CASSPRQTSSYNEQFF.

This chain links TRBV19 with TRBJ2-3, with a tentative D call TRBD1 (5 bases). The CDR3 covers 14 residues. Germline-derived CDR1 and CDR2 are LNHDA and SQIVND (reference sequence). Trimming left V 2 bases short and J 3 bases short, with 9 bases between. The CDR3 bases are TGTGCCAGTAGTATAACCAGGGTAACAGATACGCAGTATTTT. It translates to CASSITRVTDTQYF.

The chain combines TRBV27 with TRBJ2-7, with D tentatively TRBD1 (5 bases). V lost 6 bases to trimming and J lost 3 bases, with 18 bases between them. From germline, CDR1 is MNHEY and CDR2 SMNVEV (reference sequence). This CDR3 region has 15 residues. CDR3 in amino acids: CASRGPESADYEQYF. CDR3 in DNA: TGTGCCAGCAGGGGGCCGGAGTCCGCGGACTACGAGCAGTACTTC.

This clone was seen just once. This chain uses TRBV5-1 with TRBJ2-1; TRBD1 is a possible D gene (6 bases). CDR1 SGHRS and CDR2 YFSETQ come from the germline V gene. The CDR3 contains 16 residues. V lost 4 bases and J lost 7, with 21 bases in between. Here the CDR3 reads CASSRTAGTQGNEQFF. DNA of the CDR3: TGCGCCAGCAGCCGGACCGCCGGGACCCAGGGGAATGAGCAGTTCTTC.

The chain is built from TRBV7-2 and TRBJ2-5, with D possibly TRBD2 on 5 matching bases. CDR1 SGHTA and CDR2 FQGNSA come from the germline V gene. The CDR3 is made up of 15 amino acids. V gave up 2 bases and J gave up 2 bases, with 12 bases separating them. CDR3 protein: CASSLKNGLQETQYF. The CDR3 DNA sequence: TGTGCCAGCAGCTTAAAAAACGGACTGCAAGAGACCCAGTACTTC.

V gene TRBV11-2 combines with J gene TRBJ2-1, with 9 bases aligning to TRBD2. J gave up 3 bases and V 4 bases, and 4 bases lay outside the gene matches. CDR1 is SGHAT, CDR2 FQNNGV, per germline. This CDR3 spans 15 amino acids. The CDR3 is CASSSGLALYNEQFF. The CDR3 DNA is TGTGCCAGCAGCTCGGGACTAGCCCTCTACAATGAGCAGTTCTTC.